A selection of T cell receptor beta chains follows, all from one sample in a study of molecular identifiers for immune sequencing clone quantification. From the PCR reads, TCRdb called clonotypes with MiXCR, one entry per CDR3 protein. The sample has some 70,000 distinct CDR3 sequences, over 15% seen once; the top ten hold roughly 1.5%. Sequenced: naive CD8+ T cells from blood, with Jurkat cell RNA spiked in. These receptors were obtained from a human donor in good health. Some libraries in this study had Jurkat cell RNA spiked in. CDR3s include the opening cysteine and the closing phenylalanine or tryptophan. The D gene is left open where the match is weak. Clone size, where shown, is once, few, many, or a class for clones that have expanded.

v_call: TRBV11-2; d_call: .; j_call: TRBJ2-7; clone_size: .; cdr3_aa: CASSLTAMPLKNEQYF; cdr3_nt: TGTGCCAGCAGCTTAACTGCCATGCCACTGAAGAACGAGCAGTACTTC
v_call: TRBV4-1; d_call: .; j_call: TRBJ2-1; clone_size: .; cdr3_aa: CASSQGPRPEGGSEQFF; cdr3_nt: TGCGCCAGCAGCCAAGGGCCCCGCCCCGAGGGGGGGAGTGAGCAGTTCTTC
v_call: TRBV20-1; d_call: TRBD1; j_call: TRBJ1-2; clone_size: .; cdr3_aa: CSAIDRDYGYTF; cdr3_nt: TGCAGTGCCATAGACAGGGACTATGGCTACACCTTC
v_call: TRBV14; d_call: TRBD2; j_call: TRBJ2-7; clone_size: many; cdr3_aa: CASSQDRGAYEQYF; cdr3_nt: TGTGCCAGCAGCCAAGATCGGGGGGCCTACGAGCAGTACTTC
v_call: TRBV29-1; d_call: TRBD2; j_call: TRBJ2-7; clone_size: many; cdr3_aa: CSVVPGLAGGYEQYF; cdr3_nt: TGCAGCGTGGTACCGGGACTAGCGGGAGGGTACGAGCAGTACTTC
v_call: TRBV5-8; d_call: .; j_call: TRBJ1-1; clone_size: many; cdr3_aa: CASSLTTGPYLNTEAFF; cdr3_nt: TGTGCCAGCAGCCTAACCACAGGGCCTTACCTGAACACTGAAGCTTTCTTT
v_call: TRBV4-1; d_call: .; j_call: TRBJ2-1; clone_size: many; cdr3_aa: CASSQEFSISYNEQFF; cdr3_nt: TGCGCCAGCAGCCAAGAGTTTAGCATATCCTACAATGAGCAGTTCTTC
v_call: TRBV11-2; d_call: .; j_call: TRBJ2-3; clone_size: many; cdr3_aa: CASSLSPSSARRGDVADTQYF; cdr3_nt: TGTGCCAGCAGCTTATCCCCTTCTTCGGCGCGTCGAGGAGATGTGGCAGATACGCAGTATTTT
v_call: TRBV6-5; d_call: .; j_call: TRBJ2-7; clone_size: .; cdr3_aa: CASSFEMSSYEQYF; cdr3_nt: TGTGCCAGCAGTTTCGAGATGAGCTCCTACGAGCAGTACTTC
v_call: TRBV13; d_call: .; j_call: TRBJ1-2; clone_size: many; cdr3_aa: CASSLGNSGTGYTF; cdr3_nt: TGTGCCAGCAGCTTAGGCAACAGCGGTACTGGCTACACCTTC
v_call: TRBV7-9; d_call: .; j_call: TRBJ2-2; clone_size: few; cdr3_aa: CASTDRGTGELFF; cdr3_nt: TGTGCCAGCACCGACCGGGGAACCGGGGAGCTGTTTTTT
v_call: TRBV7-9; d_call: .; j_call: TRBJ2-2; clone_size: few; cdr3_aa: CASSLGVAPGELFF; cdr3_nt: TGTGCCAGCAGCTTAGGAGTAGCTCCCGGGGAGCTGTTTTTT
v_call: TRBV7-2; d_call: .; j_call: TRBJ1-5; clone_size: many; cdr3_aa: CASSPQGNSNQPQHF; cdr3_nt: TGTGCCAGCAGCCCTCAGGGAAATAGCAATCAGCCCCAGCATTTT
v_call: TRBV5-4; d_call: .; j_call: TRBJ2-7; clone_size: .; cdr3_aa: CASSVGGGLPPGYEQYF; cdr3_nt: TGTGCCAGCAGCGTGGGAGGGGGCTTACCCCCTGGGTACGAGCAGTACTTC
v_call: TRBV4-1; d_call: .; j_call: TRBJ2-7; clone_size: .; cdr3_aa: CASSYSGSPYEQYF; cdr3_nt: TGCGCCAGCAGCTACAGCGGAAGCCCCTACGAGCAGTACTTC
v_call: TRBV6-5; d_call: .; j_call: TRBJ2-2; clone_size: many; cdr3_aa: CASSYSPSSEVSGELFF; cdr3_nt: TGTGCCAGCAGTTACAGCCCTTCCAGCGAAGTCTCCGGGGAGCTGTTTTTT
v_call: TRBV20-1; d_call: TRBD2; j_call: TRBJ2-3; clone_size: many; cdr3_aa: CSARDGTSTSGQDTQYF; cdr3_nt: TGCAGTGCGAGGGACGGAACGTCGACTAGCGGGCAGGATACGCAGTATTTT
v_call: TRBV24-1; d_call: TRBD1; j_call: TRBJ1-2; clone_size: many; cdr3_aa: CATSDGTGGAYFDYGYTF; cdr3_nt: TGTGCCACCAGTGATGGGACAGGGGGCGCCTATTTCGACTATGGCTACACCTTC
v_call: TRBV20-1; d_call: TRBD1; j_call: TRBJ1-2; clone_size: few; cdr3_aa: CSARATGEGYGYTF; cdr3_nt: TGCAGTGCGCGAGCGACAGGGGAGGGCTATGGCTACACCTTC
v_call: TRBV4-1; d_call: TRBD1; j_call: TRBJ2-2; clone_size: many; cdr3_aa: CASSDRGPGELFF; cdr3_nt: TGCGCCAGCAGTGACAGGGGGCCCGGGGAGCTGTTTTTT
v_call: TRBV5-5; d_call: TRBD2; j_call: TRBJ2-1; clone_size: .; cdr3_aa: CASSLDTSGSNEQFF; cdr3_nt: TGTGCCAGCAGCTTGGATACTAGCGGGTCCAATGAGCAGTTCTTC
v_call: TRBV11-3; d_call: .; j_call: TRBJ1-1; clone_size: .; cdr3_aa: CASGARQLNTEAFF; cdr3_nt: TGTGCCAGCGGTGCTAGGCAGCTGAACACTGAAGCTTTCTTT
v_call: TRBV12-5; d_call: TRBD2; j_call: TRBJ2-1; clone_size: .; cdr3_aa: CASGISGAPYNEQFF; cdr3_nt: TGTGCTAGTGGCATCAGCGGGGCTCCCTACAATGAGCAGTTCTTC
v_call: TRBV13; d_call: .; j_call: TRBJ2-2; clone_size: .; cdr3_aa: CASSHGTGELFF; cdr3_nt: TGTGCCAGCAGCCATGGTACCGGGGAGCTGTTTTTT
v_call: TRBV5-1; d_call: TRBD1; j_call: TRBJ2-5; clone_size: few; cdr3_aa: CASGGTGLQETQYF; cdr3_nt: TGCGCCAGCGGGGGGACAGGGCTCCAAGAGACCCAGTACTTC
v_call: TRBV7-9; d_call: .; j_call: TRBJ2-5; clone_size: many; cdr3_aa: CASSYRQGEETQYF; cdr3_nt: TGTGCCAGCAGCTACCGTCAAGGGGAAGAGACCCAGTACTTC
v_call: TRBV7-9; d_call: .; j_call: TRBJ1-5; clone_size: many; cdr3_aa: CASSSGLPTQPQHF; cdr3_nt: TGTGCCAGCAGCTCGGGCCTACCAACCCAGCCCCAGCATTTT
v_call: TRBV11-2; d_call: TRBD2; j_call: TRBJ2-3; clone_size: many; cdr3_aa: CASSLAGRATDTQYF; cdr3_nt: TGTGCCAGCAGCTTAGCCGGGAGGGCCACAGATACGCAGTATTTT
v_call: TRBV11-2; d_call: TRBD2; j_call: TRBJ2-7; clone_size: many; cdr3_aa: CASSLELAGQFSYEQYF; cdr3_nt: TGTGCCAGCAGCTTAGAACTAGCGGGACAGTTCTCCTACGAGCAGTACTTC
v_call: TRBV28; d_call: TRBD1; j_call: TRBJ2-4; clone_size: many; cdr3_aa: CASSFSDRAVPIF; cdr3_nt: TGTGCCAGCAGTTTCTCGGACAGGGCTGTACCGATCTTC
v_call: TRBV9; d_call: .; j_call: TRBJ1-1; clone_size: many; cdr3_aa: CASSAPLSVGAEAFF; cdr3_nt: TGTGCCAGCAGCGCCCCGTTGTCTGTGGGTGCTGAAGCTTTCTTT
v_call: TRBV5-5; d_call: .; j_call: TRBJ2-7; clone_size: .; cdr3_aa: CASSLEWTLSYEQYF; cdr3_nt: TGTGCCAGCAGCTTGGAGTGGACGCTATCCTACGAGCAGTACTTC
v_call: TRBV7-2; d_call: .; j_call: TRBJ2-1; clone_size: many; cdr3_aa: CASSLGGGIRGNEQFF; cdr3_nt: TGTGCCAGCAGCTTAGGGGGCGGGATCAGGGGAAATGAGCAGTTCTTC
v_call: TRBV28; d_call: .; j_call: TRBJ1-6; clone_size: many; cdr3_aa: CASSSVAGPSLYNSPLHF; cdr3_nt: TGTGCCAGCAGTTCCGTTGCAGGGCCGTCCTTGTATAATTCACCCCTCCACTTT
v_call: TRBV2; d_call: .; j_call: TRBJ2-1; clone_size: .; cdr3_aa: CATLINEQFF; cdr3_nt: TGTGCCACCTTGATCAATGAGCAGTTCTTC
v_call: TRBV5-1; d_call: .; j_call: TRBJ2-5; clone_size: many; cdr3_aa: CASSPTGLQETQYF; cdr3_nt: TGCGCCAGCAGCCCGACGGGACTGCAAGAGACCCAGTACTTC
v_call: TRBV4-1; d_call: .; j_call: TRBJ1-1; clone_size: many; cdr3_aa: CASSHAGFNTEAFF; cdr3_nt: TGCGCCAGCAGCCATGCGGGATTTAACACTGAAGCTTTCTTT
v_call: TRBV4-1; d_call: .; j_call: TRBJ2-1; clone_size: many; cdr3_aa: CASSQDLGGGNEQFF; cdr3_nt: TGCGCCAGCAGCCAAGATCTAGGGGGAGGTAATGAGCAGTTCTTC
v_call: TRBV13; d_call: .; j_call: TRBJ2-1; clone_size: .; cdr3_aa: CASSLMGRSDNEQFF; cdr3_nt: TGTGCCAGCAGCTTAATGGGAAGGTCCGACAATGAGCAGTTCTTC
v_call: TRBV3-1; d_call: .; j_call: TRBJ2-3; clone_size: many; cdr3_aa: CASSQFPSPFADTDTQYF; cdr3_nt: TGTGCCAGCAGCCAATTTCCCAGCCCTTTCGCGGACACAGATACGCAGTATTTT
v_call: TRBV18; d_call: TRBD2; j_call: TRBJ2-1; clone_size: many; cdr3_aa: CASSPSGTDYNEQFF; cdr3_nt: TGTGCCAGCTCACCCAGCGGGACGGATTACAATGAGCAGTTCTTC
v_call: TRBV27; d_call: .; j_call: TRBJ2-1; clone_size: .; cdr3_aa: CASSPGHRIHNEQFF; cdr3_nt: TGTGCCAGCAGTCCGGGACACCGGATTCACAATGAGCAGTTCTTC
v_call: TRBV20-1; d_call: TRBD1; j_call: TRBJ2-1; clone_size: .; cdr3_aa: CSAIDRGLYNERFF; cdr3_nt: TGCAGTGCTATCGACAGGGGGTTGTACAATGAGCGGTTCTTC
v_call: TRBV19; d_call: TRBD2; j_call: TRBJ2-7; clone_size: many; cdr3_aa: CASSITPGLADEQYF; cdr3_nt: TGTGCCAGTAGTATAACGCCGGGACTAGCCGACGAGCAGTACTTC